The present TCR beta chain was sequenced within a study of cytomegalovirus exposure and HLA in healthy donors. Using immunoSEQ multiplex PCR, the repertoire was profiled, and TCRdb retains in-frame clones only, with some absent. This sample carries around 140,000 clones, about 87% of them seen once, and the ten largest clones take 7.5% to 9%. The CDR3 has 13 amino acids. Per germline, CDR1 GTSNPN and CDR2 SVGIG (reference sequence). V lost 2 bases, J lost 7 bases, and 1 base stayed unmatched. From the roughly 120-subject validation cohort, which was separate from the approximately 670-subject first cohort, the donors were drawn. Regarding this clone: Antigen unknown.

Whole-study findings and limits: Cytomegalovirus association was listed for approximately 150 TCR beta chains. First-cohort TCR clusters were later found to tend to co-occur in the 120 validation repertoires. With high specificity and sensitivity, the classifier reportedly diagnosed cytomegalovirus status.

The chain uses TRBV30 and TRBJ1-4; 10 bases line up with TRBD1. Sequenced sample: PBMCs. The sequence was obtained from a man aged 18 to 29 in good health and CMV-seropositive. CDR3 amino acids: CAWSRDRGEKLFF. In nucleotides, the CDR3 is TGTGCCTGGAGTCGGGACAGGGGTGAAAAACTGTTTTTT.